The clone carrying this T cell receptor (beta chain) was picked up many times. Its cognate antigen is unknown. The DNA is omitted, as the CDR3 cannot be located on it reliably, and the CDR3 follows TCRdb's listing. The data derive from a study of neurological immune-mediated disorders. The cDNA came from 5'RACE, which used 10-nucleotide random UMIs. TCRdb ran MiXCR on the 5' RACE reads and lists one entry per CDR3 protein. The sample holds 45,000 to 65,000 distinct CDR3 sequences, about 4.2% seen once. The CDR3 contains 16 residues when both ends are counted. Study-level findings and limits: Multiple sclerosis patients had less TCR clonal expansion than even healthy controls, unlike HTLV-1-associated myelopathy. Phylogenetically, 18 of 34 multiple sclerosis patients' repertoires fell into one related-CDR3 cluster, a possible signature.

Preparation of the unsorted libraries drew on 2 million PBMCs stored at -80 C. This TCR derives from a man aged 50-60 years with multiple sclerosis. The rearrangement joins TRBV12-3 or TRBV12-4 to TRBJ2-1; no check of the table's D call, TRBD2, against the DNA was made. The sample taken for sequencing was PBMCs. The CDR3 sequence is CASSSSTSGGAYEQFF.